This T cell receptor beta chain is drawn from a study of blood T cell repertoires in COVID-19. How the authors handled the data: Amplification from reference gene primers served as the basis for estimated nucleated cell counts. Some clones are missing from TCRdb's copy, which holds only in-frame ones; the method was immunoSEQ multiplex PCR. That table is the source of V, J and clone size, and D and trimming were worked out from the DNA. Among about 30,000 clones listed, around 84% were seen once. From germline, CDR1 is KGHSH and CDR2 LQKENI. Trimming took 2 bases from V and 4 from J, leaving 6 bases between them. CDR3 length: 13 amino acids.

Input material: peripheral blood. The V call is TRBV18, the J call TRBJ1-5; no clear D. The clonotype comes from a human donor in a cohort sampled during active COVID-19. The donor label of this sample is uncertain. The CDR3 DNA reads TGTGCCAGCTCACCAGCGGATAATCAGCCCCAGCATTTT. Its translation is CASSPADNQPQHF.